The 4 T cell receptor beta chains below come from one sample, sequenced in a study of shared clonotypes between healthy human individuals. TCRdb's copy holds only in-frame clones and misses some; the assay was immunoSEQ multiplex PCR. The table has hundreds of thousands of clones, 95% to 98% seen once. Naivety among CD8 cells was defined by CD45RO negativity and positive CCR7 selection, thereby excluding terminally differentiated effector memory CD45RA+ cells. Sample: naive CD8+ T cells sorted from blood. These receptors were collected from a man aged 25 to 40 in good health.

This chain connects TRBV2 to TRBJ1-1; D remains ambiguous. Trimming removed 3 bases from V and 0 bases from J, with 8 bases in between. From germline, CDR1 is SNHLY and CDR2 FYNNEI. The CDR3 contains 14 residues. The CDR3 region has the DNA TGTGCCAGCAGTGACCGCACCATGAACACTGAAGCTTTCTTT. As protein: CASSDRTMNTEAFF.

V usage is TRBV5-5 and J usage is TRBJ2-5, with TRBD2 matching over 13 bases. V was clipped by 4 bases and J by 5 bases; unmatched bases: 8. The length of the CDR3 is 16 residues. Germline V gives CDR1 SGHKS, CDR2 YYEKEE (reference sequence). For the CDR3, the DNA is TGTGCCAGCAGCCCCGGACTAGCGGGAGATTCTGAGACCCAGTACTTC. This translates into CASSPGLAGDSETQYF.

This clone was picked up one time. The chain recombines TRBV9 with TRBJ2-2; D might be TRBD1 (6 bases). The length of the CDR3 is 16 residues. Germline loops: CDR1 SGDLS, CDR2 YYNGEE. V dropped 3 bases and J dropped 8 bases, with 20 bases sitting between them. The CDR3 bases are TGTGCCAGCAGCGAAAGGGACAAACCATCCGGAGGGGAGCTGTTTTTT. It specifies CASSERDKPSGGELFF.

Only one count was recorded for this clone. Within the sample, other DNA sequences also encode this same CDR3. This chain uses TRBV9 with TRBJ2-7; TRBD2 aligns across 7 bases. CDR3 length: 15 residues. The V and J ends lost 0 bases and 4 bases, in that order; junction bases with no gene match: 7. From germline, CDR1 is SGDLS and CDR2 YYNGEE. The CDR3 bases are TGTGCCAGCAGCGTAGGGAGGGAGGGCCGATACGAGCAGTACTTC. Translation gives CASSVGREGRYEQYF. The full variable domain, its missing parts supplied by reference TRBV9 and TRBJ2-7, is DSGVTQTPKHLITATGQRVTLRCSPRSGDLSVYWYQQSLDQGLQFLIQYYNGEERAKGNILERFSAQQFPDLHSELNLSSLELGDSALYFCASSVGREGRYEQYFGPGTRLTVT.